The rows below give T cell receptor beta chains drawn from one sample of a study of shared clonotypes between healthy human individuals. Sequenced by immunoSEQ multiplex PCR; TCRdb stores in-frame clones only, minus some. The table includes more than 80,000 clones, 67% detected once. The sequencing input was memory CD8+ T cells sorted from blood. These receptors were collected from a man aged 25-45 years in good health. Both conserved end residues are part of each CDR3. D genes are given only for firm matches. Clone size is not always given. Where it is, it says once, few, many or a class for expanded clones.

size: -; V: TRBV6-1; D: -; J: TRBJ1-1; DNA: TGTGCCAGCAGCCCTGGACAGCTTGAAGCTTTCTTT; CDR3: CASSPGQLEAFF
size: -; V: TRBV18; D: -; J: TRBJ2-1; DNA: TGTGCCAGCTCACCACTCGGTTTTGCGGGACCCTACAATGAGCAGTTCTTC; CDR3: CASSPLGFAGPYNEQFF
size: -; V: TRBV6-1; D: -; J: TRBJ1-4; DNA: TGTGCCAGCAGTGAATCGTTACCAACTAATGAAAAACTGTTTTTT; CDR3: CASSESLPTNEKLFF
size: many; V: TRBV10-1; D: -; J: TRBJ2-3; DNA: TGCGCCAGCAGTCCGACTGAGACAGATACGCAGTATTTT; CDR3: CASSPTETDTQYF
size: -; V: TRBV5-4; D: TRBD2; J: TRBJ2-1; DNA: TGTGCCAGCGGATTAGCGGGAGGCCAGGTTACTGAGCAGTTCTTC; CDR3: CASGLAGGQVTEQFF
size: -; V: TRBV11-2; D: -; J: TRBJ2-3; DNA: TGTGCCAGCAGCTCTTATGAGGCAGGACCTACTCATACGCAGTATTTT; CDR3: CASSSYEAGPTHTQYF
size: -; V: TRBV4-1; D: -; J: TRBJ2-7; DNA: TGCGCCAGCAGCCAAGCCATTGGCGGAGGCTACGAGCAGTACTTC; CDR3: CASSQAIGGGYEQYF
size: few; V: TRBV7-9; D: -; J: TRBJ2-2; DNA: TGTGCCAGCAGCCTCCCCAGACACACCGGGGAGCTGTTTTTT; CDR3: CASSLPRHTGELFF
size: -; V: TRBV29-1; D: TRBD2; J: TRBJ2-7; DNA: TGCAGCGTTGTAGGCGTAGGCGGGAGGTCATCCTACGAGCAGTACTTC; CDR3: CSVVGVGGRSSYEQYF
size: once; V: TRBV4-3; D: -; J: TRBJ1-5; DNA: TGCGCCAGCTCGACTGGGCTGGGACAGCCCCAGCATTTT; CDR3: CASSTGLGQPQHF
size: many; V: TRBV7-9; D: TRBD1; J: TRBJ1-2; DNA: TGTGCCAGCAGCCCCCGGACAGGGACGGGCTATGGCTACACCTTC; CDR3: CASSPRTGTGYGYTF
size: -; V: TRBV6-1; D: -; J: TRBJ2-3; DNA: TGTGCCAGCAAAGGTCAGGGATCGCGGACAGATACGCAGTATTTT; CDR3: CASKGQGSRTDTQYF